This T cell receptor (beta chain) was recorded in a study of blood T cell repertoires in COVID-19. Recruits, aged about 18 to 89 years, lived in some 25 US areas. Participants reported their clinical history, and cohort assignment relied on those reports. Profiling relied on immunoSEQ multiplex PCR, and the TCRdb table lists in-frame clones only, not all of them. The sample yields 430,000 or so clones, roughly 90% seen once. Germline-derived CDR1 and CDR2 are SGHDN and FVKESK. The V segment lost 6 bases and the J segment 4 bases; nucleotides outside the gene matches: 5. CDR3 length equals 14 residues.

Sequenced sample: PBMCs or T cells enriched from blood (not recorded which). This clonotype was sampled from a middle-aged woman who had recovered from COVID-19. V and J are TRBV14 and TRBJ2-1, with TRBD2 matching 8 bases. Here the CDR3 reads CASRYGGAYNEQFF. In nucleotides, the CDR3 is TGTGCCAGCAGGTACGGGGGGGCGTACAATGAGCAGTTCTTC. Complete variable domain (other parts from reference TRBV14 and TRBJ2-1): EAGVTQFPSHSVIEKGQTVTLRCDPISGHDNLYWYRRVMGKEIKFLLHFVKESKQDESGMPNNRFLAERTGGTYSTLKVQPAELEDSGVYFCASRYGGAYNEQFFGPGTRLTVL.